This paragraph covers one T cell receptor (beta chain) sequence. The target antigen is unknown. Unrecorded immune exposures were likely, despite nominal health at sampling. This record comes from a study of cytomegalovirus exposure and HLA in healthy donors. Whole-study context: Approximately 170 million T cells yielded fewer than 120 million unique TCR beta sequences in earlier analysis.

General study results and limits: The authors enumerated roughly 160 TCR beta chains as linked to cytomegalovirus. Segments of the TCR beta V type were, in most cases, productive about 87% or about 30% of the time in an earlier analysis.

The PCR made use of 60 Vbeta and 13 Jbeta primers. The protocol was immunoSEQ multiplex PCR, while the TCRdb copy is restricted to in-frame clones and leaves out a portion. This sample has approximately 100,000 clones, with 60% to 85% found just once. V was clipped by 0 bases and J by 7 bases, with 9 bases between them. Germline CDR1 reads GTSNPN; CDR2 reads SVGIG (reference sequence). The CDR3 sequence is 12 residues long. The source of this sequence is a female donor in good health and CMV-seronegative. This chain links TRBV30 with TRBJ2-5; no definite D call. Sequencing was done on a sample of PBMCs. The CDR3 protein is CAWSVGTGTQYF. For the CDR3, the DNA is TGTGCCTGGAGTGTAGGAACGGGGACCCAGTACTTC.